The 12 T cell receptor beta chains below all came from one sample that was sequenced in a study of OX40 agonist ivuxolimab in advanced cancers. The library was obtained by the immunoSEQ multiplex PCR assay. TCRdb carries this immuneACCESS record with in-frame sequences only. Its versions omit some clonotypes, under half of them owing to an unresolved V gene in the studies checked, with the rest unexplained. The sample data list about 68,000 clones, and around 90% of these were observed just once. The top ten clonotypes cover around 0.28% of the sample. Sequenced material: CD4+ or CD8+ T cells sorted from blood, taken in a trial of the OX40 agonist ivuxolimab. Receptors were obtained from an adult with an advanced solid tumor such as melanoma, head and neck, liver or kidney cancer.

V and J are TRBV19 and TRBJ2-1; 12 bases line up with TRBD2. The ends lost 5 bases at V and 8 bases at J; junction bases unmatched: 7. The CDR3 is made up of 15 amino acids. CDR1 is LNHDA and CDR2 is SQIVND in the germline V gene (reference sequence). The chain's CDR3 is CASSARLAGADEQFF. DNA for the CDR3: TGTGCCAGTAGTGCACGACTAGCGGGAGCAGATGAGCAGTTCTTC.

V is TRBV28 and J is TRBJ1-3, with D possibly matching TRBD1 (5 bases). This CDR3 is built from 14 residues. CDR1 and CDR2 from the germline V gene are MDHEN and SYDVKM. The germline V and J ends were trimmed by 6 bases and 0 bases, with 9 bases remaining between them. CDR3 nucleotides: TGTGCCAGCAGAAAAGACAGCTCTGGAAACACCATATATTTT. This gives the protein CASRKDSSGNTIYF.

In its sample, this clone was seen a few times. The CDR3 spells CASSFGTGGTQPQHF. In nucleotides, the CDR3 is TGTGCCAGCAGCTTCGGGACAGGGGGTACACAGCCCCAGCATTTT. The V and J genes are TRBV5-6 and TRBJ1-5, with TRBD1 matching 11 bases. This CDR3 is built from 15 residues. The germline CDR1 and CDR2 sequences are SGHDT and YYEEEE. With V trimmed by 2 bases and J by 7 bases, 5 bases remained unmatched.

This chain joins TRBV7-9 and TRBJ2-1; 10 nucleotides agree with TRBD2. This CDR3 comprises 15 residues. The germline gives CDR1 SEHNR, CDR2 FQNEAQ (reference sequence). Germline trimming cut 7 bases from V and 4 bases from J; bases unmatched to any gene: 7. CDR3 sequence: CASTTTSGFYNEQFF. The CDR3 coding sequence is TGTGCCAGCACGACGACTAGCGGGTTTTACAATGAGCAGTTCTTC.

The gene calls are TRBV6-5 and TRBJ1-5; D remains ambiguous. This CDR3 has 14 amino acids. V gave up 6 bases and J gave up 4 bases, with 13 bases separating them. Germline V gene sequence: CDR1 MNHEY, CDR2 SVGAGI. The CDR3 sequence is CASRNGDSNQPQHF. The DNA for the CDR3 is TGTGCCAGCAGGAACGGGGATTCTAATCAGCCCCAGCATTTT.

The rearrangement links TRBV2 to TRBJ2-3; 9 positions agree with TRBD2. Germline V gene lookup returns CDR1 SNHLY and CDR2 FYNNEI. This CDR3 is built from 17 residues. Trimming cost V 4 bases and J 2 bases; bases outside gene matches: 10. CDR3 in DNA: TGTGCCAGCAGTGGGGCGGGAGGGCCTCCCGTCACAGATACGCAGTATTTT. Translating it yields CASSGAGGPPVTDTQYF.

The rearrangement joins TRBV12-5 to TRBJ2-3; no firm D call. V lost 4 bases, J lost 1 base, and 15 bases lay in between. The CDR3 has 16 residues. CDR1 LGHNT and CDR2 FRNRAP come from the germline V gene. CDR3 coding DNA: TGTGCTAGTGGTTCCCGCGAGTTGGCGGGCACAGATACGCAGTATTTT. The encoded protein is CASGSRELAGTDTQYF.

This sequence joins TRBV6-5 and TRBJ2-1; D unclear. Germline loops: CDR1 MNHEY, CDR2 SVGAGI. Trimming cost V 4 bases and J 9 bases, with 10 bases left between them. The CDR3 totals 12 residues. This CDR3 reads CASSSEVAEQFF. The CDR3 region has the DNA TGTGCCAGCAGTTCCGAGGTGGCTGAGCAGTTCTTC.

This clone has a single count. CDR3 amino acids: CASSLLLLAGEKQYF. Here the CDR3 DNA reads TGTGCCAGCAGTTTATTGTTGCTAGCGGGAGAGAAGCAGTACTTC. The J gene is TRBJ2-7, the V gene TRBV27, with 10 positions matching TRBD2. CDR1 is MNHEY and CDR2 is SMNVEV in the germline V gene (reference sequence). J was trimmed by 8 bases and V by 1 base; bases with no gene match: 8. The CDR3 covers 15 residues.

This chain links TRBV19 with TRBJ2-1; no firm D call. Between the trimmed V and J ends, which lost 3 bases and 6 bases, there was a span of 9 bases. The CDR3 has 13 amino acids. The V gene's germline CDR1 is LNHDA and CDR2 SQIVND (reference sequence). The CDR3 sequence: CASSIRLGNEQFF. The CDR3 nucleotides read TGTGCCAGTAGTATCCGCCTTGGCAATGAGCAGTTCTTC.

This rearrangement joins TRBV5-4 to TRBJ1-3; weak D call: TRBD1 (5 bases). The germline CDR1 and CDR2 sequences are SGHNT and YYREEE (reference sequence). V dropped 4 bases and J dropped 4 bases, with 12 bases sitting between them. The CDR3 loop spans 14 amino acids. The CDR3 here is CASSPGGFGNTIYF. CDR3 bases: TGTGCCAGCAGCCCTGGGGGGTTCGGAAACACCATATATTTT.

This rearrangement joins TRBV5-5 to TRBJ1-4; D not resolved. V was cut by 2 bases and J by 0 bases, with 11 bases left in between. This CDR3 is 16 amino acids long. Germline CDR1 is SGHKS and CDR2 is YYEKEE (reference sequence). The CDR3 bases are TGTGCCAGCAGCTTACACAAGGATGCAACTAATGAAAAACTGTTTTTT. Translating it yields CASSLHKDATNEKLFF.